A selection of T cell receptor beta chains follows, all from one sample in a study of CD8 T cells in ankylosing spondylitis. Each CDR3 protein is one row after TCRdb ran MiXCR on the 5' RACE reads. The sample yields about 310,000 distinct CDR3 sequences, about 20% seen once. Sequencing was done on a sample of blood, either unsorted or a sorted T cell fraction (not recorded which). These receptors were taken from a female donor with ankylosing spondylitis or in good health (not recorded which). The CDR3 runs from the conserved cysteine through the conserved F or W. D genes are given only for firm matches.

d_call | j_call | v_call | cdr3_aa
TRBD2 | TRBJ2-1 | TRBV14 | CASSRIIAGNNEQFF
NA | TRBJ1-2 | TRBV12-3/TRBV12-4 | CASSFSGYGYTF
NA | TRBJ2-2 | TRBV20-1 | CSALEPGAGELFF
NA | TRBJ2-1 | TRBV7-8 | CASSPALYEQFF
NA | TRBJ2-1 | TRBV14 | CASSQMDSDFNEQFF
NA | TRBJ2-4 | TRBV6-1 | CASSEGVLKNIQYF
NA | TRBJ2-4 | TRBV7-2 | CASSLGAGTPKNIQYF
NA | TRBJ1-1 | TRBV20-1 | CSARGSREAFF
NA | TRBJ2-1 | TRBV19 | CASKVFRNEQFF
NA | TRBJ1-6 | TRBV27 | CASTDSSSSYNSPLHF
NA | TRBJ1-3 | TRBV20-1 | CSARSSGNTIYF
NA | TRBJ2-7 | TRBV7-9 | CASSNPHGGSTYEQYF
NA | TRBJ1-4 | TRBV20-1 | CSARSGFNEKLFF
NA | TRBJ2-7 | TRBV6-2/TRBV6-3 | CASRHTGTYEQYF
NA | TRBJ1-5 | TRBV29-1 | CSVAVGQTGSPQHF
TRBD2 | TRBJ2-2 | TRBV12-3/TRBV12-4 | CASSSRLAVVGELFF
NA | TRBJ2-3 | TRBV7-2 | CASSRAHTDTQYF
NA | TRBJ1-5 | TRBV20-1 | CSARARGSNQPQHF
TRBD1 | TRBJ2-7 | TRBV6-5 | CASSYPGTGTDEQYF
NA | TRBJ2-3 | TRBV13 | CASSPSPGLWLTDTQYF
NA | TRBJ2-3 | TRBV2 | CASSARAKGVSTDTQYF
NA | TRBJ2-7 | TRBV6-1 | CASSPQAFSYEQYF